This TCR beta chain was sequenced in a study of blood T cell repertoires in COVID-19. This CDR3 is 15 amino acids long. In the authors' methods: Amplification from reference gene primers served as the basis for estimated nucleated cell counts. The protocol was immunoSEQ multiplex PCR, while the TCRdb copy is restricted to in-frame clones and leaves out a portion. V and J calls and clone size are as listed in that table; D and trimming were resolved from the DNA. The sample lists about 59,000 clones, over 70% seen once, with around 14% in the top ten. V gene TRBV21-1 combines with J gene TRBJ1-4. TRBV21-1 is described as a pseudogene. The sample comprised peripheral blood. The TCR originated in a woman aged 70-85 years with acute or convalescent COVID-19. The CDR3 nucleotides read TGTGCCAGCAGCATTATTACGGGGGGGTATGAAAAACTGTTTTTT. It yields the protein CASSIITGGYEKLFF.